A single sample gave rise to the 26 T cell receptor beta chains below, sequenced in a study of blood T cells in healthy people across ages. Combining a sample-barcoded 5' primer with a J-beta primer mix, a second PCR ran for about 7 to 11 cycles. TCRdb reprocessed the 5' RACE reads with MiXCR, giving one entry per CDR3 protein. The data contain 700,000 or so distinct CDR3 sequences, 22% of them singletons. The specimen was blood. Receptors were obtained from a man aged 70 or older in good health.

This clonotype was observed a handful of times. The CDR3 bases are TGTGCCAGCAGGGCAGGTACCCACCGGGAAGCTTTCTTT. Amino acids: CASRAGTHREAFF. This chain links TRBV25-1 with TRBJ1-1; D is undetermined. Per germline, CDR1 MGHDK and CDR2 SYGVNS. Trimming took off 6 bases at V and 8 bases at J, with 16 bases between the two ends. The CDR3 spans 13 residues.

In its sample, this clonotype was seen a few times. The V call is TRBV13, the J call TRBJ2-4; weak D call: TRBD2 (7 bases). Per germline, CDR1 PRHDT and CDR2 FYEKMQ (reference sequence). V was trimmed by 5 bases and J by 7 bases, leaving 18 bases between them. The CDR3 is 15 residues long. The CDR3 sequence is CASSLWGGLDNIQYF. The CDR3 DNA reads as TGTGCCAGCAGCCTTTGGGGGGGCCTCGACAACATTCAGTACTTC.

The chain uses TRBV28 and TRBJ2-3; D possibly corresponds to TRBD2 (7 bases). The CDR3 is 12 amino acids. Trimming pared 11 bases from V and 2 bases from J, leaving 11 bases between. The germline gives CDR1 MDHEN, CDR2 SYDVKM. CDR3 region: CASGGLTDTQYF. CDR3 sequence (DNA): TGTGCCTCCGGGGGGCTCACAGATACGCAGTATTTT.

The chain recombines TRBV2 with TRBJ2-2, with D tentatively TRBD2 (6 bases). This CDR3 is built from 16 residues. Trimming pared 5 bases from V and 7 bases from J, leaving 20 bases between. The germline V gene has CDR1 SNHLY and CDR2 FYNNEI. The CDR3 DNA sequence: TGTGCCAGCAGTAGCAGGGAGGTCCTCCCCGGCGGGGAGCTGTTTTTT. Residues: CASSSREVLPGGELFF.

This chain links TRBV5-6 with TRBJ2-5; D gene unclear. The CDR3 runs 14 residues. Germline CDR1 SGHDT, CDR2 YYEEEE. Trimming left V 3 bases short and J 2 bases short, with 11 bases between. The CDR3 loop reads CASSSEGRQETQYF. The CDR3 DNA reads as TGTGCCAGCAGCTCCGAAGGGCGGCAAGAGACCCAGTACTTC.

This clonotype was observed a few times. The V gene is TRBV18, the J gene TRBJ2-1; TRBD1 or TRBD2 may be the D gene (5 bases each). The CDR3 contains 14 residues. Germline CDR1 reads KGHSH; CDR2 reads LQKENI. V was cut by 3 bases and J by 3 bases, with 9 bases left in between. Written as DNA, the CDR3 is TGTGCCAGCTCACCGCGAGGGGACTACAATGAGCAGTTCTTC. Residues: CASSPRGDYNEQFF.

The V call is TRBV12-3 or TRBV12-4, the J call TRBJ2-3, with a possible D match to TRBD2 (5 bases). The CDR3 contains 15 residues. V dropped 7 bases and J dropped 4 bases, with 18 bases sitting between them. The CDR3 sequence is CASIPLGVSADTQYF. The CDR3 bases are TGTGCCAGCATCCCGCTGGGCGTTAGCGCAGATACGCAGTATTTT.

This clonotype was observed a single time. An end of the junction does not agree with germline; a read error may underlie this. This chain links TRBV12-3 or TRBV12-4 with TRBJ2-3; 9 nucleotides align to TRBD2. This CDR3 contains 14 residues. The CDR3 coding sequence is TGTGCCAGCAGTCGTAGCGGGAGTTCAGATGCGCAGTATTTT. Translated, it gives CASSRSGSSDAQYF.

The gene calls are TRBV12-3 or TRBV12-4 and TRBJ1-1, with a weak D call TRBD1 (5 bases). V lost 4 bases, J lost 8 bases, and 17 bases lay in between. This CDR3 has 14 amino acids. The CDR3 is CASSYSGRGNEAFF. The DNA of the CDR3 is TGTGCCAGCAGTTACTCTGGGCGGGGGAACGAAGCTTTCTTT.

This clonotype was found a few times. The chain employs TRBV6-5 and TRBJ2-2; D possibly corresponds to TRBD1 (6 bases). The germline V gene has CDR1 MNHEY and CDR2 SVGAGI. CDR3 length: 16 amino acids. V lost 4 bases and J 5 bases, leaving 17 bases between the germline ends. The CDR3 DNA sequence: TGTGCCAGCAGTTTAACCCGGGACACATCGACCGGGGAGCTGTTTTTT. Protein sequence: CASSLTRDTSTGELFF.

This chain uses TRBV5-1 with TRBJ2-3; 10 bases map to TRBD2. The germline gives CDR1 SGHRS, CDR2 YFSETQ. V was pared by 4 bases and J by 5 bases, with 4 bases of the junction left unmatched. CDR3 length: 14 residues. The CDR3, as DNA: TGCGCCAGCAGCCTAGCGGGAGTGGTAGATACGCAGTATTTT. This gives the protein CASSLAGVVDTQYF.

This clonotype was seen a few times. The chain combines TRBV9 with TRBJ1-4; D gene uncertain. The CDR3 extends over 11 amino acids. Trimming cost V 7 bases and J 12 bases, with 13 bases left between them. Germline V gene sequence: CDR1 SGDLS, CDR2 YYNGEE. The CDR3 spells CASGSGPQLFF. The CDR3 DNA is TGTGCCAGCGGGTCCGGACCCCAACTGTTTTTT.

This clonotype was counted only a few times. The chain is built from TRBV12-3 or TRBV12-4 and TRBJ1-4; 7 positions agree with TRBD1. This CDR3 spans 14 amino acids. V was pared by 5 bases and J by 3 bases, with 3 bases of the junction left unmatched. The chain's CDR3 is CASSQQGSNEKLFF. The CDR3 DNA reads TGTGCCAGCAGTCAACAGGGGTCTAATGAAAAACTGTTTTTT.

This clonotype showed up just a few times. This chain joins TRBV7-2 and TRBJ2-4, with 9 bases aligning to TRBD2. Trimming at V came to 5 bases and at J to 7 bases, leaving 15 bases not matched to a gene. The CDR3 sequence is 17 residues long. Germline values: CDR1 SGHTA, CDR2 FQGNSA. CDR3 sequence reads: CASSEHLAGPVGNIQYF. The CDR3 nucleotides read TGTGCCAGCAGCGAACACCTAGCGGGGCCGGTAGGGAACATTCAGTACTTC.

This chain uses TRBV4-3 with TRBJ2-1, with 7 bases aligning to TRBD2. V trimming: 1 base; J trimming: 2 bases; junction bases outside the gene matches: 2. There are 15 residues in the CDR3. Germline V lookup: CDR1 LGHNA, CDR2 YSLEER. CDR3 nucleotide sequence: TGCGCCAGCAGCCAAGCGGGAGGTCCCTACAATGAGCAGTTCTTC. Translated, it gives CASSQAGGPYNEQFF.

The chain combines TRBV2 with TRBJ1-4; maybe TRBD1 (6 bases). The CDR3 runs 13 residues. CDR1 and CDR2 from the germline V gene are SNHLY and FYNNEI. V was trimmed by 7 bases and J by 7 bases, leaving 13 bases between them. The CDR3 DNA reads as TGTGCCAGCACGCCCCAGGGGATTGAAAAACTGTTTTTT. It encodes CASTPQGIEKLFF.

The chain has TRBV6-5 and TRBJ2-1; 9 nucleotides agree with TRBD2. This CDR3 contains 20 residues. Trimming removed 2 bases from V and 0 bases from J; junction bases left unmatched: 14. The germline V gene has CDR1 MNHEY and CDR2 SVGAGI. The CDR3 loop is CASSYPRLAGLTSSYNEQFF. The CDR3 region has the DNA TGTGCCAGCAGTTACCCGAGGCTAGCGGGGCTCACTAGCTCCTACAATGAGCAGTTCTTC.

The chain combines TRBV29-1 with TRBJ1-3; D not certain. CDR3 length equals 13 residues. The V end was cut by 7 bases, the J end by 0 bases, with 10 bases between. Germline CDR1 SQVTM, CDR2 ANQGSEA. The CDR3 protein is CSAEQLSGNTIYF. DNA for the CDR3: TGCAGCGCCGAACAGCTCTCTGGAAACACCATATATTTT.

DNA of the CDR3: TGCAGTGCTAGAGATCGGACGACAGGGAGAACAGATACGCAGTATTTT. It specifies CSARDRTTGRTDTQYF. This rearrangement joins TRBV20-1 to TRBJ2-3, with TRBD1 matching 7 bases. The length of the CDR3 is 16 residues. With 0 bases clipped from V and 3 bases from J, the junction kept 9 bases outside the gene matches. Germline CDR1 and CDR2: DFQATT and SNEGSKA (reference sequence).

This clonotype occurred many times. CDR3 in amino acids: CSAVPGLSSYNEQFF. Here the CDR3 DNA reads TGCAGTGCTGTACCGGGACTTAGCTCCTACAATGAGCAGTTCTTC. The chain is built from TRBV20-1 and TRBJ2-1; possible D gene TRBD2, 6 bases. Trimming removed 5 bases from V and 0 bases from J, with 14 bases in between. The CDR3 length is 15 residues. The germline CDR1 and CDR2 sequences are DFQATT and SNEGSKA (reference sequence).

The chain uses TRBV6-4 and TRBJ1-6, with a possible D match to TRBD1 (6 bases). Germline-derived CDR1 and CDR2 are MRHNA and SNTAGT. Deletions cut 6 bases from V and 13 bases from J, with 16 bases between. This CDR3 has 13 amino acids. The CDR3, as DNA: TGTGCCAGCAGAGCCGGGACATCTTCTCCCCTCCACTTT. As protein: CASRAGTSSPLHF.

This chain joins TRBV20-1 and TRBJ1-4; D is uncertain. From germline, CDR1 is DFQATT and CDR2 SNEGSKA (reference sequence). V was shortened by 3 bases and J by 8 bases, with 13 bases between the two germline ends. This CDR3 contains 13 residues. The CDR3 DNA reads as TGCAGTGCTAGGTACAGAAACGGAGAAAAACTGTTTTTT. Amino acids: CSARYRNGEKLFF.

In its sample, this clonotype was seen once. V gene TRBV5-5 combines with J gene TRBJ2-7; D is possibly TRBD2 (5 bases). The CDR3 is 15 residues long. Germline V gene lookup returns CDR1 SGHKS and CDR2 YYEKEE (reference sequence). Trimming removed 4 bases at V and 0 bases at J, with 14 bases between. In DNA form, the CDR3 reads TGTGCCAGCAGCCTCGGGATTGGAGTCTCCTACGAGCAGTACGTC. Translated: CASSLGIGVSYEQYV.

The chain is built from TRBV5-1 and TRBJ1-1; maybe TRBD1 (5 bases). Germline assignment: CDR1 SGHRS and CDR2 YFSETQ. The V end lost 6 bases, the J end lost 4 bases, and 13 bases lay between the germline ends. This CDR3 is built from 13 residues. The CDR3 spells CASNEPGGTEAFF. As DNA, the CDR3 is TGCGCCAGCAACGAACCCGGGGGCACTGAAGCTTTCTTT.

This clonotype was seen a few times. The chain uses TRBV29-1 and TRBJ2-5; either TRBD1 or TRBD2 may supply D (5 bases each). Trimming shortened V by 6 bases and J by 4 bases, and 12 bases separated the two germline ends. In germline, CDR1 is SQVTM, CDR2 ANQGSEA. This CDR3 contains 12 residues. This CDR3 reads CSVGPGRETQYF. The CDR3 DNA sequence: TGCAGCGTGGGACCGGGGCGAGAGACCCAGTACTTC.

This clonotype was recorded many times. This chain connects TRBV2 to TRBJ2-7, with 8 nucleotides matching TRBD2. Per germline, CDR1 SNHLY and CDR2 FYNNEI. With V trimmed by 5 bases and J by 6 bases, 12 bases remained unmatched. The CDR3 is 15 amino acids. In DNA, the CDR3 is TGTGCCAGCAGTCCTGAAAGCGGGGGAGTAGGCGAGCAGTACTTC. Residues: CASSPESGGVGEQYF.